The 14 T cell receptor beta chains reported below all come from one sample, sequenced in a study of blood T cell repertoires in COVID-19. Profiling relied on immunoSEQ multiplex PCR, and the TCRdb table lists in-frame clones only, not all of them. The profile shows roughly 240,000 clones, 75% to 90% of them singletons. The specimen sequenced was PBMCs or T cells enriched from blood (not recorded which). The receptors were gathered from a man aged 45-65 years who had been exposed to COVID-19.

This chain connects TRBV24-1 to TRBJ1-5; D is unresolved. This CDR3 is built from 14 residues. Germline-derived CDR1 and CDR2 are KGHDR and SFDVKD. V was shortened by 4 bases and J by 6 bases, with 12 bases between the two germline ends. CDR3 sequence: CATSEPGFGQPQHF. The DNA for the CDR3 is TGTGCCACCAGTGAGCCGGGGTTTGGTCAGCCCCAGCATTTT.

This clone was counted a few times. The chain has TRBV5-5 and TRBJ2-7; the D is unclear. Trimming removed 0 bases at V and 3 bases at J, with 13 bases between. The CDR3 sequence is 15 residues long. CDR1 and CDR2 (germline): SGHKS, YYEKEE (reference sequence). CDR3 nucleotides: TGTGCCAGCAGCTTGGCCCCCTTGGCGGACTACGAGCAGTACGTC. Its translation is CASSLAPLADYEQYV.

The chain is built from TRBV19 and TRBJ2-2, with 11 bases fitting TRBD1. J was trimmed by 6 bases and V by 4 bases; bases with no gene match: 4. Per germline, CDR1 LNHDA and CDR2 SQIVND (reference sequence). The CDR3 totals 15 residues. The CDR3 spells CASSRTGGASGELFF. The CDR3 DNA reads as TGTGCCAGTAGTAGGACAGGGGGCGCCTCCGGGGAGCTGTTTTTT.

Only one count was recorded for this clone. The chain carries TRBV7-6 and TRBJ2-7; 10 positions agree with TRBD1. This CDR3 spans 14 amino acids. From germline, CDR1 is SGHVS and CDR2 FNYEAQ. The V gene end was trimmed by 4 bases and the J gene end by 4 bases; junction bases not matched to a gene: 4. The CDR3 DNA is TGTGCCAGCAGCTGGACAGGGGGGATGTACGAGCAGTACTTC. Its protein product is CASSWTGGMYEQYF.

This rearrangement joins TRBV7-3 to TRBJ2-1; 8 nucleotides align to TRBD1. V lost 4 bases and J lost 7; bases outside the gene matches: 12. Germline V gene data show CDR1 as SGHTA and CDR2 as FQGTGA. The CDR3 sequence is 16 residues long. Here the CDR3 DNA reads TGTGCCAGCAGCTCGGGACAGGCTGGGCTTTTAAATGAGCAGTTCTTC. This translates into CASSSGQAGLLNEQFF.

The rearrangement uses TRBV5-1 and TRBJ2-2; 7 positions match TRBD2. Looked up from germline, CDR1 is SGHRS and CDR2 is YFSETQ. J was trimmed by 4 bases and V by 0 bases; bases with no gene match: 9. This CDR3 has 17 residues. In DNA form, the CDR3 reads TGCGCCAGCAGCTTGGCCAGGCGGGAGAGGTTCACCGGGGAGCTGTTTTTT. Amino acid sequence: CASSLARRERFTGELFF.

This chain links TRBV4-1 with TRBJ2-3; the D gene is possibly TRBD2 (6 bases). The V gene lost 4 bases and the J gene lost 3 bases, with 17 bases spanning the gap. The germline gives CDR1 MGHRA, CDR2 YSYEKL. The CDR3 loop spans 16 amino acids. This chain's CDR3 is CASSRTPGTRTDTQYF. DNA of the CDR3: TGCGCCAGCAGCCGGACCCCCGGGACTCGGACAGATACGCAGTATTTT.

The chain uses TRBV2 and TRBJ1-5; perhaps TRBD1 as D (6 bases). Per the germline V gene, CDR1 is SNHLY and CDR2 is FYNNEI. The V gene lost 4 bases and the J gene lost 7 bases, with 17 bases spanning the gap. CDR3 length equals 15 residues. CDR3 coding DNA: TGTGCCAGCAGTGGTTTTGGGGGCGGCGCCCAGCCCCAGCATTTT. Its translation is CASSGFGGGAQPQHF.

V is TRBV10-3 and J is TRBJ1-2; TRBD1 agrees at 8 bases. Per the germline V gene, CDR1 is ENHRY and CDR2 is SYGVKD. CDR3 length: 15 residues. V was pared by 0 bases and J by 4 bases, with 4 bases of the junction left unmatched. In DNA form, the CDR3 reads TGTGCCATCAGTGAGTCGGCAGGGGGCGTCTATGGCTACACCTTC. Translation: CAISESAGGVYGYTF.

V usage is TRBV7-3 and J usage is TRBJ1-1, with 7 positions matching TRBD1. The germline V gene has CDR1 SGHTA and CDR2 FQGTGA. The ends lost 4 bases at V and 5 bases at J; junction bases unmatched: 4. This CDR3 is 13 amino acids long. The CDR3 sequence is CASSSQGMTEAFF. CDR3 DNA sequence: TGTGCCAGCAGCTCACAGGGGATGACTGAAGCTTTCTTT.

This clone turned up a few times. The V call is TRBV7-9, the J call TRBJ2-2; the D is unclear. V was clipped by 2 bases and J by 8 bases, with 9 bases between them. CDR1 and CDR2 from the germline V gene are SEHNR and FQNEAQ (reference sequence). The CDR3 length is 13 residues. CDR3 protein: CASSLSWAGELFF. CDR3 in DNA: TGTGCCAGCAGCTTATCTTGGGCGGGGGAGCTGTTTTTT.

The DNA for the CDR3 is TGCGCCAGCAGCTTGGTGACTAGCGGGGTCGAGACCCAGTACTTC. The encoded protein is CASSLVTSGVETQYF. The chain employs TRBV5-1 and TRBJ2-5, with TRBD2 identical over 11 bases. Trimming at V came to 0 bases and at J to 5 bases, leaving 3 bases not matched to a gene. Germline lookup yields CDR1 SGHRS and CDR2 YFSETQ. The CDR3 consists of 15 residues.

V is TRBV7-9 and J is TRBJ2-2; a weak D match, TRBD2 (5 bases). V lost 2 bases to trimming and J lost 3 bases, with 7 bases between them. Looked up from germline, CDR1 is SEHNR and CDR2 is FQNEAQ (reference sequence). This CDR3 comprises 14 residues. The CDR3 sequence: CASSLIAYTGELFF. The CDR3 region has the DNA TGTGCCAGCAGCTTAATAGCGTACACCGGGGAGCTGTTTTTT.

The V and J genes are TRBV24-1 and TRBJ2-1; D possibly corresponds to TRBD2 (6 bases). This CDR3 has 13 amino acids. Trimming took off 1 base at V and 10 bases at J, with 10 bases between the two ends. Germline V gene data show CDR1 as KGHDR and CDR2 as SFDVKD. CDR3 DNA: TGTGCCACCAGTGATTTAAGGAGGGAAGAGCAGTTCTTC. Protein: CATSDLRREEQFF.